These 30 T cell receptor beta chains share one sample of origin, sequenced in a study of T cell clonality in common variable immunodeficiency (dated by TCRdb to about 2015). Library prep was done by the immunoSEQ multiplex PCR assay. TCRdb carries this immuneACCESS record with in-frame sequences only. Its versions omit some clonotypes, under half of them owing to an unresolved V gene in the studies checked, with the rest unexplained. The data for this sample show tens of thousands of clones, each detected more than once. The ten largest account for 3.5% to 4.5% of the sample. The sample taken for sequencing was peripheral blood mononuclear cells. These receptors originate from a person aged 18 to 75 in good health.

The table lists this clone with many counts. The read falls 3 residues short of the CDR3 end, and the missing part is taken from the germline J gene. V and J are TRBV7-6 and TRBJ2-7, with 8 positions matching TRBD2. The CDR3 is 16 residues long. The V gene's germline CDR1 is SGHVS and CDR2 FNYEAQ. The V and J ends lost 0 bases and 6 bases, in that order; junction bases with no gene match: 10. The CDR3 loop is CASSLALGLDHPEQYF. The part of the CDR3 DNA that was read is TGTGCCAGCAGCTTAGCGCTGGGACTAGATCATCCCGAG.

This clone occurred many times. Read coverage stops 3 residues before the CDR3 terminus; the germline J gene supplies the remainder. The chain couples TRBV7-3 to TRBJ2-1; TRBD1 matches 7 bases. The CDR3 length is 15 residues. After removal of 5 bases from V and 4 bases from J, the junction contained 8 bases not matched to a gene. Germline lookup yields CDR1 SGHTA and CDR2 FQGTGA. Here the CDR3 reads CASSPTPTGYNEQFF. The CDR3 bases that were read are TGTGCCAGCAGCCCCACGCCGACAGGGTACAATGAG.

This clone was counted many times. CDR3 in amino acids: CASSSQGNTEAFF. The CDR3 bases that were read are TGTGCCAGCAGCTCCCAGGGGAACACTGAA. The V call is TRBV7-2, the J call TRBJ1-1; a weak D match, TRBD1 (5 bases). The CDR3 end falls 3 residues outside the read, so it is completed with the germline J gene. The CDR3 length is 13 residues. Germline CDR1 and CDR2: SGHTA and FQGNSA. Deletions cut 4 bases from V and 1 base from J, with 7 bases between.

This clone came up a few times. The CDR3 is cut off 3 residues early in the read; its end comes from the germline J gene. V is TRBV2 and J is TRBJ1-6; 9 positions agree with TRBD1. Germline CDR1 and CDR2: SNHLY and FYNNEI. J was trimmed by 5 bases and V by 10 bases; bases with no gene match: 6. This CDR3 is 14 amino acids long. CDR3 sequence: CATQGQGDNSPLHF. CDR3 DNA (partial): TGTGCCACTCAGGGACAGGGCGATAATTCACCC.

This clone showed up many times. One end of the junction fails to match germline, which may point to a read error. The DNA ends 3 residues before the CDR3 does, and the rest of the CDR3 is filled in from the germline J gene. V gene TRBV7-7 combines with J gene TRBJ2-1; 9 nucleotides line up with TRBD2. The germline V gene encodes CDR1 SSHAT and CDR2 FNYEAQ (reference sequence). The CDR3 contains 14 residues. The CDR3 bases that were read are TGTGCTAGCAGCTTACTAGCGGGCCACAATGAG. As protein: CASSLLAGHNE. The full CDR3 protein is CASSLLAGHNEQFF.

This clone was recorded at least ten times. CDR3 region: CASTGTKAFF. The covered CDR3 bases are TGTGCCAGTACCGGGACTAAA. The gene calls are TRBV19 and TRBJ1-1; D perhaps matches TRBD1 (5 bases). The read ends 3 residues before the CDR3 terminus; that terminus is restored from the germline J gene. The length of the CDR3 is 10 residues. Germline CDR1 LNHDA, CDR2 SQIVND (reference sequence).

This clone was seen repeatedly, ten times or more. The CDR3 is cut off 3 residues early in the read; its end comes from the germline J gene. The V and J genes are TRBV7-9 and TRBJ2-7, with 8 nucleotides matching TRBD1. CDR1 is SEHNR, CDR2 FQNEAQ, per germline (reference sequence). V was clipped by 5 bases and J by 5 bases; unmatched bases: 11. The CDR3 totals 15 residues. The CDR3 bases that were read are TGTGCCAGCAGCATCCGGACAGGGCCATCGGACGAG. Residues: CASSIRTGPSDE. The entire CDR3 protein is CASSIRTGPSDEQYF.

This clone has a handful of counts. The read comes to an end 3 residues before the CDR3 does, leaving the germline J gene to fill in the end. The chain links TRBV30 to TRBJ2-3; TRBD1 matches at 8 bases. Germline V CDR1 and CDR2: GTSNPN, SVGIG (reference sequence). The CDR3 is 14 residues long. CDR3 sequence reads: CAWSFGQGNQPQYF. The sequenced part of the CDR3 DNA is TGTGCCTGGAGCTTCGGACAGGGCAATCAGCCG. Full variable domain (outside the CDR3, taken from reference TRBV30 and TRBJ2-3): SQTIHQWPATLVQPVGSPLSLECTVEGTSNPNLYWYRQAAGRGLQLLFYSVGIGQISSEVPQNLSASRPQDRQFILSSKKLLLSDSGFYLCAWSFGQGNQPQYFGPGTRLTVL.

This clone was detected a few times. The CDR3 end falls 3 residues outside the read, so it is completed with the germline J gene. The V gene is TRBV19, the J gene TRBJ2-5, with TRBD1 matching 9 bases. Germline CDR1 and CDR2: LNHDA and SQIVND (reference sequence). V was pared by 3 bases and J by 5 bases, with 7 bases of the junction left unmatched. The CDR3 runs to 15 residues. The covered CDR3 bases are TGTGCCAGTAGTATCTCGGGACAGGGTCGCGAGACC. Translation gives CASSISGQGRET. The complete CDR3 protein is CASSISGQGRETQYF.

In this sample, this clone turned up many times. The read falls 3 residues short of the CDR3 end, and the missing part is taken from the germline J gene. This chain links TRBV5-1 with TRBJ2-3; 12 nucleotides agree with TRBD2. The CDR3 consists of 15 residues. CDR1 SGHRS and CDR2 YFSETQ come from the germline V gene. The DNA read from the CDR3 is TGCGCCAGCAGCTTCCCTCGACTAGCGGGAGAGACG. Amino acids: CASSFPRLAGET. The entire CDR3 reads CASSFPRLAGETQYF.

This clone was seen ten or more times. The CDR3 is cut off 3 residues early in the read; its end comes from the germline J gene. The V call is TRBV20-1, the J call TRBJ2-3; 7 bases fit TRBD2. The CDR3 loop spans 14 amino acids. Germline-derived CDR1 and CDR2 are DFQATT and SNEGSKA (reference sequence). J lost 3 bases, V lost 4 bases, and 7 bases had no gene match. CDR3 protein: CSAKWTSATDTQYF. CDR3 DNA, as far as it was read: TGCAGTGCTAAGTGGACTAGTGCTACAGATACG.

This clone has a count of ten or more. Read data end 3 residues before the CDR3 end; the end is taken from the germline J gene. This sequence joins TRBV6-1 and TRBJ1-1, with D hard to call. Trimming took off 8 bases at V and 1 base at J, with 14 bases between the two ends. Germline V gene lookup returns CDR1 MNHNS and CDR2 SASEGT. CDR3 size: 14 residues. The DNA read from the CDR3 is TGTGCCAGCGGTGGCTTCCGGTCGAACACTGAA. This sequence encodes CASGGFRSNTE. In full, the CDR3 reads CASGGFRSNTEAFF.

The CDR3: CASSPYRDRETSNNYGYTF. The sequenced CDR3 bases are TGCGCCAGCAGCCCCTACCGGGACAGGGAAACCTCAAATAACTATGGC. The chain recombines TRBV5-1 with TRBJ1-2; TRBD1 aligns across 9 bases. The read falls 3 residues short of the CDR3 end, and the missing part is taken from the germline J gene. J gave up 1 base and V 4 bases, and 17 bases lay outside the gene matches. The CDR3 length is 19 residues. The V gene's germline CDR1 is SGHRS and CDR2 YFSETQ.

The sample holds many counts of this clone. The CDR3 is cut off 3 residues early in the read; its end comes from the germline J gene. This chain uses TRBV15 with TRBJ2-4, with D possibly TRBD1 on 5 matching bases. This CDR3 comprises 16 residues. Deletions cut 1 base from V and 1 base from J, with 11 bases between. Germline V gene data show CDR1 as LNHNV and CDR2 as YYDKDF (reference sequence). CDR3 amino acids: CATSRVGVGAKNIQYF. Partial CDR3 DNA: TGTGCCACCAGCAGAGTAGGGGTCGGGGCCAAAAACATT. The variable domain in full, completed from reference TRBV15 and TRBJ2-4, reads DAMVIQNPRYQVTQFGKPVTLSCSQTLNHNVMYWYQQKSSQAPKLLFHYYDKDFNNEADTPDNFQSRRPNTSFCFLDIRSPGLGDTAMYLCATSRVGVGAKNIQYFGAGTRLSVL.

Many counts were recorded for this clone. The read ends 3 residues early relative to the CDR3; the germline J gene fills the gap. The rearrangement uses TRBV30 and TRBJ1-5; 8 bases fit TRBD1. CDR3 length: 15 amino acids. The V segment lost 3 bases and the J segment 1 base; nucleotides outside the gene matches: 5. CDR1 is GTSNPN and CDR2 is SVGIG in the germline V gene (reference sequence). The covered CDR3 bases are TGTGCCTGGAGCACAGGACAGGGCAGCAATCAGCCC. Its protein is CAWSTGQGSNQP. The full CDR3 protein reads CAWSTGQGSNQPQHF.

There are many counts of this clone. The read stops 3 residues short of the end of the CDR3; the missing end is completed from the germline J gene. V gene TRBV20-1 combines with J gene TRBJ2-2; 7 nucleotides match TRBD1. After removal of 0 bases from V and 5 bases from J, the junction contained 9 bases not matched to a gene. The CDR3 runs 16 residues. The germline gives CDR1 DFQATT, CDR2 SNEGSKA (reference sequence). CDR3 protein: CSARDGRQGWTGELFF. The DNA read from the CDR3 is TGCAGTGCTAGAGATGGCCGACAGGGATGGACCGGGGAG.

The sample holds many counts of this clone. The read halts 3 residues ahead of the CDR3 end, with the missing end drawn from the germline J gene. The gene calls are TRBV20-1 and TRBJ1-5, with TRBD1 matching over 7 bases. The V segment lost 1 base and the J segment 1 base; nucleotides outside the gene matches: 7. The V gene's germline CDR1 is DFQATT and CDR2 SNEGSKA (reference sequence). This CDR3 is 16 amino acids long. The sequenced CDR3 bases are TGCAGTGCTAGAGTAACCAAACAGGGGAGCAATCAGCCC. Residues: CSARVTKQGSNQP. The complete CDR3 protein is CSARVTKQGSNQPQHF.

This clone appeared many times. The part of the CDR3 DNA that was read is TGCAGTGCTAGAGTCCACACGAGGACTAGCGGGCCCACAGATACG. Its translation: CSARVHTRTSGPTDT. The full-length CDR3 reads as CSARVHTRTSGPTDTQYF. The chain couples TRBV20-1 to TRBJ2-3, with TRBD2 identical over 11 bases. The read is 3 residues too short to cover the CDR3 end, so that end is filled in from the germline J gene. This CDR3 is 18 amino acids long. The germline CDR1 and CDR2 sequences are DFQATT and SNEGSKA (reference sequence). With 1 base clipped from V and 2 bases from J, the junction kept 11 bases outside the gene matches.

There are a few counts of this clone. The read falls 3 residues short of the CDR3 end, and the missing part is taken from the germline J gene. The chain is built from TRBV5-1 and TRBJ2-5; 12 bases line up with TRBD2. The CDR3 contains 17 residues. The germline V gene has CDR1 SGHRS and CDR2 YFSETQ. CDR3 bases read: TGCGCCAGCAGCTTCACTAGCGGGAGGAGATTGACAGATACC. As protein: CASSFTSGRRLTDT. The whole CDR3 protein reads CASSFTSGRRLTDTQYF. Using reference TRBV5-1 and TRBJ2-5 for the parts outside the CDR3, the full variable domain is KAGVTQTPRYLIKTRGQQVTLSCSPISGHRSVSWYQQTPGQGLQFLFEYFSETQRNKGNFPGRFSGRQFSNSRSEMNVSTLELGDSALYLCASSFTSGRRLTDTQYFGPGTRLLVL.

This clone showed up many times. The read halts 3 residues ahead of the CDR3 end, with the missing end drawn from the germline J gene. The rearrangement joins TRBV19 to TRBJ2-3; D uncertain. Trimming cost V 5 bases and J 2 bases, with 20 bases left between them. Germline assignment: CDR1 LNHDA and CDR2 SQIVND (reference sequence). This CDR3 is built from 17 residues. The covered CDR3 bases are TGTGCCAGTAGTCTCTCCGCGACTTCTCGAGACACAGATACG. This sequence encodes CASSLSATSRDTDT. The entire CDR3 is CASSLSATSRDTDTQYF.

The table lists this clone with many counts. At one end the junction does not follow the germline gene, possibly because of a read error. CDR3 DNA, as far as it was read: TGTGCTAGCAGCTCCCGACTAGCTCAAGAGACC. This codes for CASSSRLAQET. The whole CDR3 region reads CASSSRLAQETQYF. This chain links TRBV7-7 with TRBJ2-5, with 7 bases aligning to TRBD2. The read is 3 residues too short to cover the CDR3 end, so that end is filled in from the germline J gene. The CDR3 totals 14 residues. Germline loops: CDR1 SSHAT, CDR2 FNYEAQ (reference sequence).

This clone was picked up many times. The sequence runs out 3 residues before the end of the CDR3; the remainder is reconstructed from the germline J gene. This chain uses TRBV10-2 with TRBJ2-3, with D unresolved. The CDR3 covers 14 residues. Trimming cost V 0 bases and J 8 bases, with 12 bases left between them. CDR1 is WSHSY, CDR2 SAAADI, per germline. CDR3 DNA (partial): TGCGCCAGCAGTGAGTCTTTGCATGAGGCTACG. Translating gives CASSESLHEAT. The whole CDR3 sequence reads CASSESLHEATQYF.

This clone has only a few counts. The CDR3 end lies 3 residues beyond the end of the read and is filled in from the germline J gene. The chain combines TRBV7-6 with TRBJ1-2; TRBD1 aligns across 7 bases. CDR1 is SGHVS and CDR2 is FNYEAQ in the germline V gene. The CDR3 spans 15 residues. The part of the CDR3 DNA that was read is TGTGCCAGCAGCTTAGCGGTCAGGGGGACCAACGAC. Translated, it gives CASSLAVRGTND. The entire CDR3 protein reads CASSLAVRGTNDYTF.

This clone appeared a few times. The read terminates 3 residues before the CDR3 end, so the remaining end is supplied by the germline J gene. V gene TRBV7-9 combines with J gene TRBJ1-2; 9 nucleotides match TRBD1. CDR1 is SEHNR, CDR2 FQNEAQ, per germline (reference sequence). The CDR3 totals 15 residues. Losses at the gene ends were 5 bases for V and 5 bases for J; bases not matched to a gene: 9. The CDR3 sequence: CASSPADRGGYGYTF. The part of the CDR3 DNA that was read is TGTGCCAGCAGCCCCGCGGACAGGGGAGGGTATGGC.

This clone was counted at least ten times. The CDR3 extends 3 residues past the end of the read, so its final part is completed from the germline J gene. The V and J genes are TRBV10-2 and TRBJ2-1; no firm D call. The V and J ends lost 0 bases and 8 bases respectively, with 11 bases between them. This CDR3 region has 14 residues. CDR1 and CDR2 from the germline V gene are WSHSY and SAAADI. The sequenced part of the CDR3 DNA is TGCGCCAGCAGTGAGTCTCTCCATGGCTATGAG. Protein sequence: CASSESLHGYE. The whole CDR3 is CASSESLHGYEQFF.

This clone was seen at least ten times. The CDR3 end lies 3 residues beyond the end of the read and is filled in from the germline J gene. The gene calls are TRBV20-1 and TRBJ2-1, with D possibly being TRBD2 (7 bases). There are 15 residues in the CDR3. CDR1 and CDR2 from the germline V gene are DFQATT and SNEGSKA (reference sequence). Trimming cost V 5 bases and J 0 bases, with 14 bases left between them. The CDR3 sequence: CSAEGGAGSYNEQFF. CDR3 DNA, as far as it was read: TGCAGTGCTGAGGGGGGGGCCGGCTCCTACAATGAG.

At least ten counts were recorded for this clone. The read finishes 3 residues shy of the CDR3 end, and the germline J gene is used to complete it. The chain couples TRBV23-1 to TRBJ1-2; 10 bases fit TRBD1. TRBV23-1 is labeled an ORF, and its function is uncertain. This CDR3 comprises 19 residues. With V trimmed by 0 bases and J by 1 base, 11 bases remained unmatched. CDR3 DNA, as far as it was read: TGCGCCAGCAGTCAATCTCCCCCCAATGACAGGGGGCTTAACTATGGC. Its translation: CASSQSPPNDRGLNYG. The full CDR3 reads CASSQSPPNDRGLNYGYTF.

At least ten counts were recorded for this clone. The read terminates 3 residues before the CDR3 end, so the remaining end is supplied by the germline J gene. The sample contains more than one DNA sequence encoding this CDR3. This chain uses TRBV5-1 with TRBJ1-3, with TRBD1 as a possible D gene (5 bases). CDR1 and CDR2 from the germline V gene are SGHRS and YFSETQ. V was pared by 2 bases and J by 2 bases, with 11 bases between. The CDR3 has 15 residues. Partial CDR3 DNA: TGCGCCAGCAGCTTTGACAGAAAACCTGGAAACACC. Translating gives CASSFDRKPGNT. The full CDR3 is CASSFDRKPGNTIYF.

This clone occurred many times. The read terminates 3 residues ahead of where the CDR3 ends, so the germline J gene completes it. The chain is built from TRBV30 and TRBJ2-2, with TRBD1 as a possible D gene (6 bases). Trimming shortened V by 0 bases and J by 4 bases, and 12 bases separated the two germline ends. This CDR3 is 15 amino acids long. CDR1 GTSNPN and CDR2 SVGIG come from the germline V gene (reference sequence). The CDR3 bases that were read are TGTGCCTGGAGTGTTGGGCAGGGGACCACCGGGGAG. Translating it yields CAWSVGQGTTGE. Given in full, the CDR3 is CAWSVGQGTTGELFF.

This clone was counted ten times or more. The read is 3 residues too short to cover the CDR3 end, so that end is filled in from the germline J gene. This chain links TRBV29-1 with TRBJ1-2, with 7 bases lining up with TRBD1. The germline V gene has CDR1 SQVTM and CDR2 ANQGSEA. The CDR3 extends over 13 amino acids. The V gene end was trimmed by 0 bases and the J gene end by 6 bases; junction bases not matched to a gene: 4. The CDR3 is CSVEDPGGNGYTF. Partial CDR3 DNA: TGCAGCGTTGAAGACCCAGGGGGGAATGGC.